The source of this TCR beta chain is a study of shared clonotypes between healthy human individuals. Per germline, CDR1 LGHNA and CDR2 YSLEER. The CDR3 is 17 amino acids. Trimming took 4 bases from V and 5 from J; bases not matched to a gene: 13. In its sample, this clone was seen many times. Profiling relied on immunoSEQ multiplex PCR, and the TCRdb table lists in-frame clones only, not all of them. The sample shows 200,000 to 250,000 clones, over 50% of them seen only once. The rearrangement links TRBV4-3 to TRBJ2-3; 9 bases match TRBD1. This TCR came from a man younger than 40 in good health. The sequencing sample was made of memory CD4+ T cells sorted from blood. Regarding subset: CD45RA-negative fraction. The CDR3 bases are TGCGCCAGCAGCCGAGCCTTCCGGGACAGGGAGATAGATACGCAGTATTTT. It codes for CASSRAFRDREIDTQYF.